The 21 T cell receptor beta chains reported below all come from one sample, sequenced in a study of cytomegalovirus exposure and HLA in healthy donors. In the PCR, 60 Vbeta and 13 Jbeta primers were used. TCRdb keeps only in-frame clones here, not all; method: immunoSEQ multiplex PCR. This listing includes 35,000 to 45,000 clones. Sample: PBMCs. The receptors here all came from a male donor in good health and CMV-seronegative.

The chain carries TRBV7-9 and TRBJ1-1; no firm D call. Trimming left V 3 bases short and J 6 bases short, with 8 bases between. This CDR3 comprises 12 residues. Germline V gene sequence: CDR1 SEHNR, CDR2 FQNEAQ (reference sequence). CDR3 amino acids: CASSLPNPEAFF. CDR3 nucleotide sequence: TGTGCCAGCAGCTTGCCTAACCCTGAAGCTTTCTTT.

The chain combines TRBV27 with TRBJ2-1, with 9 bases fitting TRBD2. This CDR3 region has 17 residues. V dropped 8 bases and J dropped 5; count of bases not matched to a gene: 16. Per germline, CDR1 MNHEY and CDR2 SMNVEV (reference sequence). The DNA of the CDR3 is TGTGCCAGCGATCCCCTGGGGGCGGGAGGGCCTAACAATGAGCAGTTCTTC. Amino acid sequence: CASDPLGAGGPNNEQFF.

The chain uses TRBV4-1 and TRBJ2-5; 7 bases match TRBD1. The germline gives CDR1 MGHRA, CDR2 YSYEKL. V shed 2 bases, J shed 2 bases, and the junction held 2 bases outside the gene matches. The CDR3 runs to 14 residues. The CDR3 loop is CASSQTGQQETQYF. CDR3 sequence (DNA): TGCGCCAGCAGCCAAACGGGACAGCAAGAGACCCAGTACTTC.

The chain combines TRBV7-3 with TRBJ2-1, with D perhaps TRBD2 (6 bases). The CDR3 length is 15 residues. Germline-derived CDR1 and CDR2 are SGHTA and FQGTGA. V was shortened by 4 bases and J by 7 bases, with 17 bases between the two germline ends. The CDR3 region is CASSYPPGVRNEQFF. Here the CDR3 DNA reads TGTGCCAGCAGCTACCCTCCGGGAGTGCGAAATGAGCAGTTCTTC.

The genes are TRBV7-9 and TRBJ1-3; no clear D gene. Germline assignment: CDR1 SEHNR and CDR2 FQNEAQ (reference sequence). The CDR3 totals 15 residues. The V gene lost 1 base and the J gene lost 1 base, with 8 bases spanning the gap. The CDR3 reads CASSLEAGSGNTIYF. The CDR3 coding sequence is TGTGCCAGCAGCTTAGAGGCGGGGTCTGGAAACACCATATATTTT.

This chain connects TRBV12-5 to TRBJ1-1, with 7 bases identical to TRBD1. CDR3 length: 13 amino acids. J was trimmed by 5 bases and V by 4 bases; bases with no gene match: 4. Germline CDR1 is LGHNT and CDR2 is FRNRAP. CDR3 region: CASGYGRGTEAFF. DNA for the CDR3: TGTGCTAGTGGTTATGGCAGGGGGACTGAAGCTTTCTTT.

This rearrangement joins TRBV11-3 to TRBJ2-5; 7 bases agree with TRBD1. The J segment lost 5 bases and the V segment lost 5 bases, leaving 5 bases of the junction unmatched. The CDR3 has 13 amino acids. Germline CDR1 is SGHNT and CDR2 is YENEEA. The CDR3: CASSRQGRETQYF. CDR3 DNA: TGTGCCAGCAGCAGACAGGGTAGGGAGACCCAGTACTTC.

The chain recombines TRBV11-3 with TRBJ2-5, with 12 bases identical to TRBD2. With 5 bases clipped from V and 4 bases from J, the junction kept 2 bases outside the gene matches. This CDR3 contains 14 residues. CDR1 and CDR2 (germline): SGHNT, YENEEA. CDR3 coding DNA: TGTGCCAGCAGCCCGGGACTAGCGGGAGAGACCCAGTACTTC. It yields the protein CASSPGLAGETQYF. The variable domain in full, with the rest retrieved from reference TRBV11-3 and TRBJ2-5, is EAGVVQSPRYKIIEKKQPVAFWCNPISGHNTLYWYLQNLGQGPELLIRYENEEAVDDSQLPKDRFSAERLKGVDSTLKIQPAELGDSAVYLCASSPGLAGETQYFGPGTRLLVL.

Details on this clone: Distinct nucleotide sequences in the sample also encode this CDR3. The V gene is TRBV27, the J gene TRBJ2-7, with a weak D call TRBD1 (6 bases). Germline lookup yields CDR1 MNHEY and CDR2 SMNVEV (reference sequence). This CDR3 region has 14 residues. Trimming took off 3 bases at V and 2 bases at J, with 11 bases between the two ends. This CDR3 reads CASSLLDRTYEQYF. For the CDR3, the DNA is TGTGCCAGCAGTTTGTTGGACAGAACCTACGAGCAGTACTTC.

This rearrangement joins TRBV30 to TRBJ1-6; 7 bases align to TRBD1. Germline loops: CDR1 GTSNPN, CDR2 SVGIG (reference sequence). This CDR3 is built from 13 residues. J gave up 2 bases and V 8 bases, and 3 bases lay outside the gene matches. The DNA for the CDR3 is TGTGCCGGACAGGTGGCCTATAATTCACCCCTCCACTTT. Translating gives CAGQVAYNSPLHF. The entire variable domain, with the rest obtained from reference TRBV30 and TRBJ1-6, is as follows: SQTIHQWPATLVQPVGSPLSLECTVEGTSNPNLYWYRQAAGRGLQLLFYSVGIGQISSEVPQNLSASRPQDRQFILSSKKLLLSDSGFYLCAGQVAYNSPLHFGNGTRLTVT.

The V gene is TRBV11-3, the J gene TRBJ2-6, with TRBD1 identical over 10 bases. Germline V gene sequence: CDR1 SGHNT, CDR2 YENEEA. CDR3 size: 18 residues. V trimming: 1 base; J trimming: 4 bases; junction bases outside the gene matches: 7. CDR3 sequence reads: CASSLGAGQGVGANVLTF. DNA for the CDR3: TGTGCCAGCAGCTTAGGAGCTGGACAGGGGGTCGGGGCCAACGTCCTGACTTTC.

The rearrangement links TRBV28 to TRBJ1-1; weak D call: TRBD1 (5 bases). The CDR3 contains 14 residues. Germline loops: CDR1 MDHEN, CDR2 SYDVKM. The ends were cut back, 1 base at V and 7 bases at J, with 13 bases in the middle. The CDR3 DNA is TGTGCCAGCAGTTTATACCACCAGGGAGGTGAAGCTTTCTTT. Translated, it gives CASSLYHQGGEAFF.

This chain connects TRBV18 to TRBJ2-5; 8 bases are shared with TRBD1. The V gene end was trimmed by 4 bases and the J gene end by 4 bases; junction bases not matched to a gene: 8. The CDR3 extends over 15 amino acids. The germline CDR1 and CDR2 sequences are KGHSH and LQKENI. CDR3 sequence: CASSLGQGGRETQYF. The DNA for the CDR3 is TGTGCCAGCTCACTCGGACAGGGAGGTCGAGAGACCCAGTACTTC.

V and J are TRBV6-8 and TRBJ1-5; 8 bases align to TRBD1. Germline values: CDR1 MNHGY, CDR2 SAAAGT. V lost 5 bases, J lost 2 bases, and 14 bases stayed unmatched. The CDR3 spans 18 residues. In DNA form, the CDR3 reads TGTGCCAGCAGTCTCCCCAGCATCACAGGGGGTCGCAATCAGCCCCAGCATTTT. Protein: CASSLPSITGGRNQPQHF.

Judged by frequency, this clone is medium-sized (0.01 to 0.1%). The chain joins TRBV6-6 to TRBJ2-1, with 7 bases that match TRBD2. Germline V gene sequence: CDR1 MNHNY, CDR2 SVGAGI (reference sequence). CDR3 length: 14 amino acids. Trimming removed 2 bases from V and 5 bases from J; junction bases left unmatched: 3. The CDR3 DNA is TGTGCCAGCAGTTACGCGGGAGACCACAATGAGCAGTTCTTC. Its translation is CASSYAGDHNEQFF.

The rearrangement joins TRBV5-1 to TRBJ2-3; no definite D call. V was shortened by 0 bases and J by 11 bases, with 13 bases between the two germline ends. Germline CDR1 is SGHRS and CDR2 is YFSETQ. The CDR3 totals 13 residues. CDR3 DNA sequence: TGCGCCAGCAGCTTGGAAGGTTTTGACATGCAGTATTTT. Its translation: CASSLEGFDMQYF.

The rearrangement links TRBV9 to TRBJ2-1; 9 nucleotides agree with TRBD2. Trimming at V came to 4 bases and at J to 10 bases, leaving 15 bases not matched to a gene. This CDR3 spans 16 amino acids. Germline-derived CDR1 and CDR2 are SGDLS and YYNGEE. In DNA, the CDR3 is TGTGCCAGCAGCCCCCTGGTGACTAGCGGTCCCGAGGAGCAGTTCTTC. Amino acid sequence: CASSPLVTSGPEEQFF.

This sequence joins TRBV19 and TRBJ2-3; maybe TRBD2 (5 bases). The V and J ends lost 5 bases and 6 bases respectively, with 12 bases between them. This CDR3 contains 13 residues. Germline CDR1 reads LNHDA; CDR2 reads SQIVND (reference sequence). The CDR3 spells CASSGLSPDTQYF. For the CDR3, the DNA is TGTGCCAGTAGTGGACTCAGCCCCGATACGCAGTATTTT.

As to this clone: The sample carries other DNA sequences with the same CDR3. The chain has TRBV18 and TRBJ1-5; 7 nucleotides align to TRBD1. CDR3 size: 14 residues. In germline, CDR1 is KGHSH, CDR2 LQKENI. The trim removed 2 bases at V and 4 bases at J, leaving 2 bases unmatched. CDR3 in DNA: TGTGCCAGCTCACCAGGGGACAGAAATCAGCCCCAGCATTTT. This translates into CASSPGDRNQPQHF.

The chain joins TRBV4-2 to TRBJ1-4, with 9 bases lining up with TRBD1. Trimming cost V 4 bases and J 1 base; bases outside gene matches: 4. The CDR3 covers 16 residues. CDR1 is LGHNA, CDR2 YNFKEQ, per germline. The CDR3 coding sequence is TGTGCCAGCAGCCGACAGGGGGAAAGAACTAATGAAAAACTGTTTTTT. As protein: CASSRQGERTNEKLFF.

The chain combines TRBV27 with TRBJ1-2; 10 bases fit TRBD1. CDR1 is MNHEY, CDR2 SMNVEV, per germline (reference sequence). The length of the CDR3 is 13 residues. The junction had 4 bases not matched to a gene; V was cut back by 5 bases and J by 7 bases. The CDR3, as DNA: TGTGCCAGCAGTCCAGGGACAGGGGTTGGCTACACCTTC. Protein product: CASSPGTGVGYTF.